The 4 T cell receptor beta chains presented below share a single source sample, sequenced in a study of neurological immune-mediated disorders (dated by TCRdb to the late 2010s). Libraries were prepared through 5' RACE. Sequenced on an Illumina HiSeq 2500. TCRdb trimmed the raw reads at Q25, called clones with MiXCR and kept productive beta chains. CDR3 protein sequences are deduplicated, and each keeps its most common genes and DNA. Here the sample has tens of thousands of distinct CDR3 sequences; approximately 1.5% occur a single time. The ten largest clones represent around 9% of the sample. The sample taken for sequencing was PBMCs. Source of these receptors: a woman aged 25 to 39 with multiple sclerosis.

This clonotype was counted many times. The gene calls are TRBV12-3 or TRBV12-4 and TRBJ1-1; D is unresolved. The CDR3 extends over 13 amino acids. V lost 2 bases and J lost 4, with 8 bases in between. In nucleotides, the CDR3 is TGTGCCAGCAGTTTAAATTTAGGCACTGAAGCTTTCTTT. It yields the protein CASSLNLGTEAFF.

This clonotype was recorded many times. This sequence joins TRBV25-1 and TRBJ2-6; D not certain. Germline V gene data show CDR1 as MGHDK and CDR2 as SYGVNS. The CDR3 totals 14 residues. V shed 3 bases and J shed 9 bases, with 12 bases lying between them. The CDR3 here is CASSDRAKNNVLTF. CDR3 nucleotides: TGTGCCAGCAGTGATAGGGCAAAAAACAACGTCCTGACTTTC.

The sample holds many counts of this clonotype. V and J are TRBV2 and TRBJ2-7; D tentatively fits TRBD1 or TRBD2 (5 bases each). Germline CDR1 is SNHLY and CDR2 is FYNNEI. Trimming took 3 bases from V and 9 from J, leaving 15 bases between them. The CDR3 spans 13 residues. The DNA of the CDR3 is TGTGCCAGCAGTGATGTCGAGGGGTCGATGCAGTACTTC. Translation: CASSDVEGSMQYF. Full variable domain (missing parts from reference TRBV2 and TRBJ2-7): EPEVTQTPSHQVTQMGQEVILRCVPISNHLYFYWYRQILGQKVEFLVSFYNNEISEKSEIFDDQFSVERPDGSNFTLKIRSTKLEDSAMYFCASSDVEGSMQYFGPGTRLTVT.

At least ten counts were recorded for this clonotype. The rearrangement uses TRBV7-2 and TRBJ2-3; TRBD2 aligns across 8 bases. Germline lookup yields CDR1 SGHTA and CDR2 FQGNSA. The CDR3 consists of 16 residues. With V trimmed by 1 base and J by 4 bases, 7 bases remained unmatched. CDR3 loop: CASSLVSRGGPDTQYF. In DNA, the CDR3 is TGTGCCAGCAGCTTAGTCTCCCGGGGGGGCCCAGATACGCAGTATTTT.